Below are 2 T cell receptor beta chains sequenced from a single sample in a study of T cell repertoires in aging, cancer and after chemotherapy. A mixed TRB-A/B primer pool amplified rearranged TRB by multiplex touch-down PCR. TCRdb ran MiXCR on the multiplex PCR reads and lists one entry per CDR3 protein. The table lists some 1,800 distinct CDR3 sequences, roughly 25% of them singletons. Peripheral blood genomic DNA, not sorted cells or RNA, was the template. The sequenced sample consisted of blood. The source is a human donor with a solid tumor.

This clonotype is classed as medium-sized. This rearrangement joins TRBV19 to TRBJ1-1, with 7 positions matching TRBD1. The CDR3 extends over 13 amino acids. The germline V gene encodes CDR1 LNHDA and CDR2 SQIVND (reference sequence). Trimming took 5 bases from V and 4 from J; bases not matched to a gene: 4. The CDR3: CASSPGGVTEAFF. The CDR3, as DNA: TGTGCCAGTAGTCCAGGGGGTGTCACTGAAGCTTTCTTT.

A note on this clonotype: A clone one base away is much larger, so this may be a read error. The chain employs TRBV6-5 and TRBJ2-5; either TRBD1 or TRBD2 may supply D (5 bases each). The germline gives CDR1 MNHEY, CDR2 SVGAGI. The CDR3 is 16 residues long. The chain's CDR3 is CASSEAWGSLKESQYF. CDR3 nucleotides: TGTGCCAGCAGTGAAGCTTGGGGGTCTTTAAAAGAGTCCCAGTACTTC.